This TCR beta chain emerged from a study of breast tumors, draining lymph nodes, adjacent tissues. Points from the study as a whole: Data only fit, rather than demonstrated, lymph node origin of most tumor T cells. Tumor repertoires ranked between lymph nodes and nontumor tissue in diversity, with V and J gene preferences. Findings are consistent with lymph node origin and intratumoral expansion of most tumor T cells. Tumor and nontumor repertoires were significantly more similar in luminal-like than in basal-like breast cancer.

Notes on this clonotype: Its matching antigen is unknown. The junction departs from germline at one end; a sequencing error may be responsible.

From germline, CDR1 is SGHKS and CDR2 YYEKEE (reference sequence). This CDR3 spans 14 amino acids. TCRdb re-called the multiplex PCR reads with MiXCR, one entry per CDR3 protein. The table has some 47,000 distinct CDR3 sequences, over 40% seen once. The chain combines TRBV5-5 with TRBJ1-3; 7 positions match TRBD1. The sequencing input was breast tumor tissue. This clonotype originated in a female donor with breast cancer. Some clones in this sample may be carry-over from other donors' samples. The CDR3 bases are TGTGCCAGTAGCTTTGACAGGGCAGGAAACTCCATATATTTT. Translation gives CASSFDRAGNSIYF.